The clone carrying this T cell receptor (beta chain) showed up many times. The data belong to a study of neurological immune-mediated disorders. TCRdb re-analysed the 5' RACE reads in MiXCR, keeping a single row per CDR3 protein. The sample consists of 26,000 or so distinct CDR3 sequences, under 7% of them appearing once. The V and J ends lost 0 bases and 4 bases, in that order; junction bases with no gene match: 19. The CDR3 has 19 amino acids. Per germline, CDR1 DFQATT and CDR2 SNEGSKA (reference sequence). The TCR originated in a woman aged 50 to 60 in good health. Material: PBMCs. The chain employs TRBV20-1 and TRBJ2-3, with 7 bases lining up with TRBD1. The CDR3 bases are TGCAGTGCTAGAGATCGGCGACAGGGAAGTGTGTTAGGGGCAGATACGCAGTATTTT. The encoded protein is CSARDRRQGSVLGADTQYF.